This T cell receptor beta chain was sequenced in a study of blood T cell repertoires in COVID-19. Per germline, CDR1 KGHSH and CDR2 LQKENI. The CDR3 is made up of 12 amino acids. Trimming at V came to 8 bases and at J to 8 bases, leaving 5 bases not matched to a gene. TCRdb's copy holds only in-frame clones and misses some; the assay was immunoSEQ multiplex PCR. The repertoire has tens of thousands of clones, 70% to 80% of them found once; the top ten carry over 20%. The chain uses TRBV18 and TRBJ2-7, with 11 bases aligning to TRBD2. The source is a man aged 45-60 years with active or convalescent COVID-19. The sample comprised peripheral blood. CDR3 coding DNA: TGTGCCAGCCAGACTAGCGGGGTTCAGCAGTACTTC. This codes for CASQTSGVQQYF.